Sequencing of this T cell receptor (beta chain) was carried out in a study of cytomegalovirus exposure and HLA in healthy donors. PCR amplification relied on 60 Vbeta primers (plus 13 Jbeta primers). The data were produced by immunoSEQ multiplex PCR, yet TCRdb's version contains in-frame clones alone and is incomplete. The sample records under 130,000 clones, roughly 80% being singletons. Study findings and constraints: The study reported that TCR beta sequences accurately predicted HLA-A and HLA-B alleles in most subjects.

Among the donors, all were healthy bone marrow donors. This clone was picked up one time. As yet, its antigen is unknown. Sequencing used PBMCs. This sequence was found in a man aged 25 to 40 in good health and CMV-seropositive.

The CDR3 is CASSEGVTPNEKLFF. The CDR3 region has the DNA TGTGCCAGCAGTGAAGGAGTCACCCCTAATGAAAAACTGTTTTTT. The V and J genes are TRBV25-1 and TRBJ1-4; D is uncertain. Looked up from germline, CDR1 is MGHDK and CDR2 is SYGVNS. This CDR3 spans 15 amino acids. V lost 2 bases, J lost 3 bases, and 10 bases lay in between.